This note documents a single T cell receptor beta chain sequence. The record originates from a study of blood T cell repertoires in COVID-19. The overall study: PBMCs, B-cell-depleted T cells, or T cells were the source of the cDNA or gDNA that made up the material.

TCRdb's table, derived via immunoSEQ multiplex PCR, lists solely in-frame clones and lacks some. The sample lists tens of thousands of clones, roughly 90% occurring once. Sequencing used peripheral blood. The receptor's source is a human donor in a cohort sampled during active COVID-19.

CDR3 DNA: TGTGCCAGCAGCTTTTGGGGGGGACAGGGGCGGTCACCCCTCCACTTT. Protein product: CASSFWGGQGRSPLHF. V is TRBV5-6 and J is TRBJ1-6; 10 bases match TRBD1. Trimming at V came to 2 bases and at J to 10 bases, leaving 9 bases not matched to a gene. Germline CDR1 reads SGHDT; CDR2 reads YYEEEE. CDR3 length: 16 residues.